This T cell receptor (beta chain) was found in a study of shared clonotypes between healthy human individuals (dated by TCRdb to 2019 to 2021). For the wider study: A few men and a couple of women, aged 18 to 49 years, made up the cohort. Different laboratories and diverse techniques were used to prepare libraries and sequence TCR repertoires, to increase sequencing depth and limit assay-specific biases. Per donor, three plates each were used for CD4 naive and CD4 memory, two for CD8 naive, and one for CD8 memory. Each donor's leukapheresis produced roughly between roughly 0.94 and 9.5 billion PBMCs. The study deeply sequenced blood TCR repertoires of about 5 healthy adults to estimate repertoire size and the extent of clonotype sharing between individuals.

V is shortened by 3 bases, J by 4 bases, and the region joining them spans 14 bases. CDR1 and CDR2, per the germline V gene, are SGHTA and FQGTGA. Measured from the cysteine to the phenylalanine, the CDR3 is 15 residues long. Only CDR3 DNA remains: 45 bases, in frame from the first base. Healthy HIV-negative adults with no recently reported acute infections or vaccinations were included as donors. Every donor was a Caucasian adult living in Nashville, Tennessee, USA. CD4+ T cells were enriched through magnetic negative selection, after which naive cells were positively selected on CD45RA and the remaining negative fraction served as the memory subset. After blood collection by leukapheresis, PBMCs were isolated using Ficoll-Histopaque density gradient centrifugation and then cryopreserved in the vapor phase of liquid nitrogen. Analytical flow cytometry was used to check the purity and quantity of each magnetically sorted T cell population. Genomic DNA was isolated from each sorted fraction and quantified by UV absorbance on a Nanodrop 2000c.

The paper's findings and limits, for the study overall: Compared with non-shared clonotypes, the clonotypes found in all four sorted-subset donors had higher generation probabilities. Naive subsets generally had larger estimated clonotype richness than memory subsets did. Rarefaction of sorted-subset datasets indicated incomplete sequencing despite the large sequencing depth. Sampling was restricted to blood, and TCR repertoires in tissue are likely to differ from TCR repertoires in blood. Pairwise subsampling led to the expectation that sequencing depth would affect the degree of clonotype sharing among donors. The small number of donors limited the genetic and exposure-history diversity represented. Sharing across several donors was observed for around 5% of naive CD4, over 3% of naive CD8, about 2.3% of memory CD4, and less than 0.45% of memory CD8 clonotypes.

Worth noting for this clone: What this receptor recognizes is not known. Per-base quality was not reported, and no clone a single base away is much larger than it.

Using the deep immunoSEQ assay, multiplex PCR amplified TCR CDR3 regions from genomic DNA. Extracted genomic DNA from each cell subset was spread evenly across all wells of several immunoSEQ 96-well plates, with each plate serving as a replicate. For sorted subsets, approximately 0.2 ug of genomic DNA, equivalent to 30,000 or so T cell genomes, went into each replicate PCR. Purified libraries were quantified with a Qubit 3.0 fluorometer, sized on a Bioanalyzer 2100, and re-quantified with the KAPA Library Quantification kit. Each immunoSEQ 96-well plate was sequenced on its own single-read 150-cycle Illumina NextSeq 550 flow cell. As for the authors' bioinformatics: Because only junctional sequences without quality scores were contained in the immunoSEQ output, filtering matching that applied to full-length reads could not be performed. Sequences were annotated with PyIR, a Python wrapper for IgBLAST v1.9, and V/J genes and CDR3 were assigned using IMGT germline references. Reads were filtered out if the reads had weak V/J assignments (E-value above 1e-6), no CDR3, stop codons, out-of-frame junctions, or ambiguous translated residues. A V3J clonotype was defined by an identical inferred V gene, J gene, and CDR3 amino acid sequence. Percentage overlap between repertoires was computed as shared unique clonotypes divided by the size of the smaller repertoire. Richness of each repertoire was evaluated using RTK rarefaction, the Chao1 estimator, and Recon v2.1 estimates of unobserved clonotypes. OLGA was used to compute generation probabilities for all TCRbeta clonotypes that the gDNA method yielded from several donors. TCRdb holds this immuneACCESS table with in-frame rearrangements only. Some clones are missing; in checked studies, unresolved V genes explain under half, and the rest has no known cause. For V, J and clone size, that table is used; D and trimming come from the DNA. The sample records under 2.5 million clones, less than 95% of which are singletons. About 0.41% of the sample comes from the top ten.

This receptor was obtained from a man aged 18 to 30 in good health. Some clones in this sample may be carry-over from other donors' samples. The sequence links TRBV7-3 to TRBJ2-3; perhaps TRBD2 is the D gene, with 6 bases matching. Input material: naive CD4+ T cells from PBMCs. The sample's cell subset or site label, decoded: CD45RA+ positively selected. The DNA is TGTGCCAGCAGCTTTCTCGCGGGGAGCCCAGATACGCAGTATTTT. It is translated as CASSFLAGSPDTQYF.